The 13 T cell receptor beta chains below come from one sample, sequenced in a study of regulatory T cells in long-lasting Graves disease. Investigators prepared the TCR beta libraries by applying iRepertoire HTBI primers and Arm-PCR of CDR3 regions. TCRdb re-derived calls from the multiplex PCR reads in MiXCR, one entry per CDR3 protein. The sample includes approximately 350,000 distinct CDR3 sequences, 15% to 20% of them seen just once. Documented time point: newly diagnosed GD, antithyroid drugs for less than 3 months. There was RNA extracted from PBMCs, and the TCR library was made from it. A further study also used this sample, focusing on T cells in Graves' hyperthyroidism and ophthalmopathy.

The input for sequencing was peripheral blood mononuclear cells (PBMCs), taken at new diagnosis, from a patient treated with antithyroid drugs. The receptors derive from a woman under 30 with Graves disease.

This clonotype was found a few times. The chain recombines TRBV12-3 or TRBV12-4 with TRBJ1-1; the match to TRBD1 covers 7 bases. V dropped 6 bases and J dropped 1; count of bases not matched to a gene: 5. There are 14 residues in the CDR3. DNA for the CDR3: TGTGCCAGCAGGCCGGGACAGTCGAACACTGAAGCTTTCTTT. It encodes CASRPGQSNTEAFF.

There are many counts of this clonotype. The chain couples TRBV20-1 to TRBJ2-7; the match to TRBD1 covers 9 bases. Trimming took 5 bases from V and 1 from J; bases not matched to a gene: 9. The CDR3 has 15 amino acids. The V gene's germline CDR1 is DFQATT and CDR2 SNEGSKA (reference sequence). The CDR3 DNA sequence: TGCAGTGCTCATAGCTGGGACAGGGCGTCCTACGAGCAGTACTTC. Protein product: CSAHSWDRASYEQYF.

The chain links TRBV3-1 to TRBJ2-7; TRBD2 matches at 11 bases. This CDR3 is 17 amino acids long. V lost 4 bases to trimming and J lost 3 bases; unmatched junction nucleotides: 11. CDR1 is LGHDT and CDR2 is YNNKEL in the germline V gene (reference sequence). CDR3: CASSLGTSGKAFYEQYF. The CDR3 DNA is TGTGCCAGCAGCCTCGGGACTAGCGGAAAAGCCTTCTACGAGCAGTACTTC.

The table lists this clonotype with many counts. The chain joins TRBV11-2 to TRBJ2-5; D gene uncertain. The germline CDR1 and CDR2 sequences are SGHAT and FQNNGV. CDR3 length equals 14 residues. Trimming removed 5 bases at V and 1 base at J, with 11 bases between. CDR3 sequence reads: CASSSRVAQETQYF. DNA of the CDR3: TGTGCCAGCAGCAGTCGGGTGGCCCAAGAGACCCAGTACTTC.

Concerning this clonotype: At one boundary the junction diverges from the germline segment, which might be a read error. J is TRBJ2-1 and V is TRBV11-3; either TRBD1 or TRBD2 may fit D (5 bases each). CDR1 SGHNT and CDR2 YENEEA come from the germline V gene. The CDR3 totals 13 residues. CDR3 in amino acids: CANSSGPTNEQFF. The CDR3 DNA is TGTGCCAACAGCTCGGGACCGACCAATGAGCAGTTCTTC.

In this sample, this clonotype turned up a few times. The chain carries TRBV28 and TRBJ2-7; 7 positions agree with TRBD2. This CDR3 has 14 residues. With 2 bases clipped from V and 2 bases from J, the junction kept 3 bases outside the gene matches. Germline CDR1 MDHEN, CDR2 SYDVKM. The CDR3 DNA is TGTGCCAGCAGTTTAATCGGGACTACCTACGAGCAGTACTTC. This gives the protein CASSLIGTTYEQYF. The whole variable domain, remainder taken from reference TRBV28 and TRBJ2-7, is DVKVTQSSRYLVKRTGEKVFLECVQDMDHENMFWYRQDPGLGLRLIYFSYDVKMKEKGDIPEGYSVSREKKERFSLILESASTNQTSMYLCASSLIGTTYEQYFGPGTRLTVT.

This clonotype was observed at least ten times. The chain uses TRBV6-1 and TRBJ1-1, with D tentatively TRBD1 (5 bases). Trimming removed 5 bases from V and 2 bases from J, with 12 bases in between. Germline V gives CDR1 MNHNS, CDR2 SASEGT. The CDR3 is 14 amino acids. As DNA, the CDR3 is TGTGCCAGCAGTAGGGGCGGAGCTAACACTGAAGCTTTCTTT. Protein: CASSRGGANTEAFF.

In its sample, this clonotype was seen a few times. The J gene is TRBJ2-4, the V gene TRBV3-1; 9 bases agree with TRBD1. CDR1 and CDR2 from the germline V gene are LGHDT and YNNKEL (reference sequence). The CDR3 is made up of 16 amino acids. V was clipped by 4 bases and J by 3 bases; unmatched bases: 7. The CDR3 coding sequence is TGTGCCAGCAGCCTTACAGGGGGCTTTGTCAAAAACATTCAGTACTTC. As protein: CASSLTGGFVKNIQYF.

This clonotype was seen many times. The gene calls are TRBV5-1 and TRBJ2-7; no firm D call. From germline, CDR1 is SGHRS and CDR2 YFSETQ. Trimming removed 5 bases from V and 3 bases from J, with 15 bases in between. The CDR3 runs to 14 residues. The CDR3: CASRLGTVDYEQYF. DNA for the CDR3: TGCGCCAGCAGACTCGGTACTGTCGACTACGAGCAGTACTTC.

This clonotype has a count of ten or more. The chain combines TRBV12-5 with TRBJ2-3, with D possibly TRBD2 on 6 matching bases. The CDR3 runs to 14 residues. CDR1 and CDR2 (germline): LGHNT, FRNRAP. Trimming shortened V by 2 bases and J by 4 bases, and 10 bases separated the two germline ends. Here the CDR3 reads CASGLYTSPDTQYF. The CDR3, as DNA: TGTGCTAGTGGTTTGTATACTAGCCCAGATACGCAGTATTTT.

In its sample, this clonotype was seen a few times. This chain joins TRBV24-1 and TRBJ2-1; 7 bases agree with TRBD2. J was trimmed by 6 bases and V by 3 bases; bases with no gene match: 10. The CDR3 covers 16 residues. Germline CDR1 reads KGHDR; CDR2 reads SFDVKD. The CDR3 sequence is CATSDPSGTLLNEQFF. The DNA for the CDR3 is TGTGCCACCAGTGATCCGAGCGGGACTCTCCTCAATGAGCAGTTCTTC.

Regarding this clonotype: Only one base separates this from a far larger clonotype, so it likely reflects a read error. The chain links TRBV11-2 to TRBJ2-1; D gene uncertain. Trimming removed 6 bases from V and 9 bases from J, with 18 bases in between. The CDR3 totals 14 residues. The germline gives CDR1 SGHAT, CDR2 FQNNGV. This chain's CDR3 is CASRAASTKGEQFF. DNA of the CDR3: TGTGCCAGCAGGGCGGCCTCCACGAAGGGTGAGCAGTTCTTC.

This clonotype was counted ten times or more. The chain is built from TRBV3-1 and TRBJ2-1, with 16 nucleotides matching TRBD2. There are 18 residues in the CDR3. Trimming at V came to 2 bases and at J to 8 bases, leaving 9 bases not matched to a gene. Germline CDR1 LGHDT, CDR2 YNNKEL (reference sequence). The CDR3 DNA sequence: TGTGCCAGCAGCCAATCACCGGGACTAGCGGGGGGGGAGGATGAGCAGTTCTTC. Translated, it gives CASSQSPGLAGGEDEQFF.